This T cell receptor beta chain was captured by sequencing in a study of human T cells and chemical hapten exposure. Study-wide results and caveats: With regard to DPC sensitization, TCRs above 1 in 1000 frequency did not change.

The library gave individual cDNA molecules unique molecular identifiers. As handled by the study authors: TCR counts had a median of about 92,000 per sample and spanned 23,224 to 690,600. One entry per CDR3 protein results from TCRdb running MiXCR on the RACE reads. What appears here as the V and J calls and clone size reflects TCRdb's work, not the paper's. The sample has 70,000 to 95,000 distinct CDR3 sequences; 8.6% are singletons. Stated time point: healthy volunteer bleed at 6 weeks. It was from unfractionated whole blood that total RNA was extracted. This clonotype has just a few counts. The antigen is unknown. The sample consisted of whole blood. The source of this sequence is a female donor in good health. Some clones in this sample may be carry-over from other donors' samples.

The chain's CDR3 is CSVRPALAGSEQFF. CDR3 bases: TGCAGCGTCCGCCCGGCACTAGCGGGGAGTGAGCAGTTCTTC. The gene calls are TRBV29-1 and TRBJ2-1; 10 bases map to TRBD2. Per the germline V gene, CDR1 is SQVTM and CDR2 is ANQGSEA. The V segment lost 6 bases and the J segment 9 bases; nucleotides outside the gene matches: 11. The CDR3 consists of 14 residues.